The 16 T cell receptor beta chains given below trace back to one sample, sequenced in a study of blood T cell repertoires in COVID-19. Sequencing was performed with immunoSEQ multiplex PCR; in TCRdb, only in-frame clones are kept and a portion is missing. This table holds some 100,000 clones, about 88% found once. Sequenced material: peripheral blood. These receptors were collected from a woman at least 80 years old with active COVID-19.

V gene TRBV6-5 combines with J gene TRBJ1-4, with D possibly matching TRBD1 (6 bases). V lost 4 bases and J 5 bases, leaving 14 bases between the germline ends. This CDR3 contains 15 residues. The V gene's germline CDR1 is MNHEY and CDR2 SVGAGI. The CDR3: CASSSATGTNEKLFF. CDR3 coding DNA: TGTGCCAGCAGTTCCGCCACAGGGACAAATGAAAAACTGTTTTTT.

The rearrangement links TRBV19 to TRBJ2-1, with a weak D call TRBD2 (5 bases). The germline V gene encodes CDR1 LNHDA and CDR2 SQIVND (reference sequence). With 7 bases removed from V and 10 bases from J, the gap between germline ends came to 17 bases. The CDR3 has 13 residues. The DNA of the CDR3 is TGTGCCAGTACCCTAGACGGAGGTTTAGAGCAGTTCTTC. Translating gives CASTLDGGLEQFF.

In nucleotides, the CDR3 is TGCGCCAGCAGCCATGACAGGAATAGCGGGAGGGCCCTGGAGACCCAGTACTTC. Residues: CASSHDRNSGRALETQYF. The genes are TRBV4-3 and TRBJ2-5, with 11 bases aligning to TRBD2. J gave up 5 bases and V 3 bases, and 14 bases lay outside the gene matches. The germline gives CDR1 LGHNA, CDR2 YSLEER. The CDR3 totals 18 residues.

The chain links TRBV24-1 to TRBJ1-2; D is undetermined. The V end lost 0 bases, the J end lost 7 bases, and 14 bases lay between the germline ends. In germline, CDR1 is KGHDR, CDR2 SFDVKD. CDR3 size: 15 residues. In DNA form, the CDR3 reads TGTGCCACCAGTGATTTGGGCGGGGTAGGCGGTGGCTACACCTTC. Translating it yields CATSDLGGVGGGYTF.

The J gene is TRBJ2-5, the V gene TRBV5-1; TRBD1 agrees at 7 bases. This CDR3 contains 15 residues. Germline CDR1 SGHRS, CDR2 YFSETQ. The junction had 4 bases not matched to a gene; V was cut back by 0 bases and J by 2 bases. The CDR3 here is CASSLEGTEQETQYF. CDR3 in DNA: TGCGCCAGCAGCTTGGAGGGGACAGAGCAAGAGACCCAGTACTTC.

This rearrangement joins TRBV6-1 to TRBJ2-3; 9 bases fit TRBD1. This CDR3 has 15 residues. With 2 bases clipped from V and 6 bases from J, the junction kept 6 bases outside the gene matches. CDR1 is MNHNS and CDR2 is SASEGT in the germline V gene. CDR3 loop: CASSEPGQGHDTQYF. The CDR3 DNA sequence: TGTGCCAGCAGTGAACCTGGACAGGGGCACGATACGCAGTATTTT.

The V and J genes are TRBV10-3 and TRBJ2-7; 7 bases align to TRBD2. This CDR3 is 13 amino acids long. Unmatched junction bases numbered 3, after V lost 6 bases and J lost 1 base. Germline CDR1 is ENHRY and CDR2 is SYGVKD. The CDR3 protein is CAIRPAGSYEQYF. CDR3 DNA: TGTGCCATCAGGCCAGCGGGATCCTACGAGCAGTACTTC.

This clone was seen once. The CDR3 bases are TGTGCCAGCAGCCAAACAGGGAGCACAGATACGCAGTATTTT. Encoded protein: CASSQTGSTDTQYF. The chain links TRBV16 to TRBJ2-3, with a tentative D call TRBD1 (6 bases). Germline CDR1 reads KGHSY; CDR2 reads FQNENV. V lost 2 bases to trimming and J lost 0 bases, with 6 bases between them. The CDR3 consists of 14 residues.

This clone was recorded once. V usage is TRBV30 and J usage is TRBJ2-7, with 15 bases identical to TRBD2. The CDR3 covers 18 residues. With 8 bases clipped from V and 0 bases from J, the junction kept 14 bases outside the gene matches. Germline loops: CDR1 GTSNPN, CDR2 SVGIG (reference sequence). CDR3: CAGRPGLAGGFISYEQYF. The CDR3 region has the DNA TGTGCCGGCCGACCGGGACTAGCGGGAGGATTCATCTCCTACGAGCAGTACTTC. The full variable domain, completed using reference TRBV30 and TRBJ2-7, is SQTIHQWPATLVQPVGSPLSLECTVEGTSNPNLYWYRQAAGRGLQLLFYSVGIGQISSEVPQNLSASRPQDRQFILSSKKLLLSDSGFYLCAGRPGLAGGFISYEQYFGPGTRLTVT.

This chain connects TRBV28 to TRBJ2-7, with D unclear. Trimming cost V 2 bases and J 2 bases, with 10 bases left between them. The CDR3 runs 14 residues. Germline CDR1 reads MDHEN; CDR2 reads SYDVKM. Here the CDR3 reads CASSLRRPPYEQYF. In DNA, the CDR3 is TGTGCCAGCAGTTTAAGGAGACCGCCCTACGAGCAGTACTTC.

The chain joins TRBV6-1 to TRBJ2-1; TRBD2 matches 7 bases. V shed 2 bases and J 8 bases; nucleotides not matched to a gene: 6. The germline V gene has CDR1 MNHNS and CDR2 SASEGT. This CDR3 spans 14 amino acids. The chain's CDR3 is CASSEWREQDEQFF. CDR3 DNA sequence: TGTGCCAGCAGTGAATGGCGGGAGCAGGATGAGCAGTTCTTC.

CDR3 sequence reads: CASSPTDRTYSYEQYF. The CDR3 DNA is TGTGCCAGCTCACCTACGGACAGGACCTATTCCTACGAGCAGTACTTC. The gene calls are TRBV18 and TRBJ2-7, with 7 bases identical to TRBD1. Germline V gene data show CDR1 as KGHSH and CDR2 as LQKENI. V dropped 3 bases and J dropped 1; count of bases not matched to a gene: 9. The CDR3 extends over 16 amino acids. Variable domain in full (rest from reference TRBV18 and TRBJ2-7): NAGVMQNPRHLVRRRGQEARLRCSPMKGHSHVYWYRQLPEEGLKFMVYLQKENIIDESGMPKERFSAEFPKEGPSILRIQQVVRGDSAAYFCASSPTDRTYSYEQYFGPGTRLTVT.

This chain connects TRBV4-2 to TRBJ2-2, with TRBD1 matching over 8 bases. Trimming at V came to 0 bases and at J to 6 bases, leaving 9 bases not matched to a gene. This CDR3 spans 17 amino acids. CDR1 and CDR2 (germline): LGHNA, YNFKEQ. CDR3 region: CASSQDRARGLAGELFF. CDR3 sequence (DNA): TGTGCCAGCAGCCAAGATCGGGCCAGGGGGCTCGCCGGGGAGCTGTTTTTT.

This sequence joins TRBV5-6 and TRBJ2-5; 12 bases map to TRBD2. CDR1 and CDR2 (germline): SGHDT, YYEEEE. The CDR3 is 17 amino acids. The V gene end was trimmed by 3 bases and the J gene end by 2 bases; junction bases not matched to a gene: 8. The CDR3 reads CASSWMTSGGNQETQYF. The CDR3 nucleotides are TGTGCCAGCAGCTGGATGACTAGCGGGGGTAATCAAGAGACCCAGTACTTC. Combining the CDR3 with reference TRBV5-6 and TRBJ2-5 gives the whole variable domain DAGVTQSPTHLIKTRGQQVTLRCSPKSGHDTVSWYQQALGQGPQFIFQYYEEEERQRGNFPDRFSGHQFPNYSSELNVNALLLGDSALYLCASSWMTSGGNQETQYFGPGTRLLVL.

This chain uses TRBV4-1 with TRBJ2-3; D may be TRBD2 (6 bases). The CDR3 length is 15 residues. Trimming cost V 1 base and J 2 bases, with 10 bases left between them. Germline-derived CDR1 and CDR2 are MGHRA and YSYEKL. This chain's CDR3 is CASSQGWGLTDTQYF. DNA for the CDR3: TGCGCCAGCAGCCAAGGGTGGGGACTCACAGATACGCAGTATTTT.

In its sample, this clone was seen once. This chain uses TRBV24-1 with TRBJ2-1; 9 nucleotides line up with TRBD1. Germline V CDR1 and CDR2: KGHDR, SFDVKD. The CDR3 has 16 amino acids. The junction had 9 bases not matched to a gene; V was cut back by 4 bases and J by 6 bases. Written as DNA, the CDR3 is TGTGCCACCAGTGACATCCCGGGACAGGGTCGCAATGAGCAGTTCTTC. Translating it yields CATSDIPGQGRNEQFF.